Shown below are 2 T cell receptor beta chains from a single sample sequenced in a study of PD-L1 blockade in urothelial cancer. Profiling relied on immunoSEQ multiplex PCR, and the TCRdb table lists in-frame clones only, not all of them. Of about 110,000 clones listed, about 91% are singletons. Sample time point: peripheral blood 6 weeks after treatment start. Sequencing used PBMCs, obtained around atezolizumab (anti-PD-L1) treatment. The receptors here all came from a man aged 60 to 75 with urothelial cancer.

This clone was detected once. V and J are TRBV30 and TRBJ1-4; 8 bases match TRBD1. Germline-derived CDR1 and CDR2 are GTSNPN and SVGIG (reference sequence). CDR3 length: 13 residues. CDR3: CRGTGATNEKLFF. The CDR3 region has the DNA TGTCGCGGGACAGGTGCAACTAATGAAAAACTGTTTTTT.

This chain uses TRBV6-6 with TRBJ1-1, with a tentative D call TRBD1 (6 bases). This CDR3 spans 14 amino acids. Germline V lookup: CDR1 MNHNY, CDR2 SVGAGI (reference sequence). Trimming cost V 4 bases and J 4 bases, with 13 bases left between them. The CDR3 protein is CASSSGQFGTEAFF. For the CDR3, the DNA is TGTGCCAGCAGTTCCGGACAGTTTGGCACTGAAGCTTTCTTT.